This T cell receptor (beta chain) was found in a study of shared clonotypes between healthy human individuals. Germline CDR1 is SGHTA and CDR2 is FQGNSA. Trimming took 1 base from V and 2 from J, leaving 9 bases between them. CDR3 length: 15 amino acids. CD45RO-negative, CCR7-positively selected cells formed the naive CD8 fraction, excluding terminally differentiated effector memory CD45RA+ cells. Method: immunoSEQ multiplex PCR; TCRdb's copy keeps in-frame clones and lacks some. The sample comprises roughly 2.1 million clones, 90% to 95% of which are singletons, and around 1.7% rests with the top ten.

This receptor was taken from a man between 18 and 29 years old in good health. Some clones in this sample may be carry-over from other donors' samples. The sequenced material came from naive CD8+ T cells from PBMCs. The J gene is TRBJ1-3, the V gene TRBV7-2; the D gene is possibly TRBD1 (6 bases). The CDR3 loop is CASSLVGGPGNTIYF. The CDR3 DNA reads as TGTGCCAGCAGCTTAGTAGGGGGGCCTGGAAACACCATATATTTT.